This passage covers 16 T cell receptor beta chains from one sample sequenced in a study of cytomegalovirus exposure and HLA in healthy donors. The PCR used 60 Vbeta and 13 Jbeta primers. The method was immunoSEQ multiplex PCR; TCRdb's version includes in-frame clones alone and lacks a portion of them. The repertoire consists of some 150,000 clones, with under 90% occurring once and the leading ten covering 4% to 5.5%. Sequencing was performed on PBMCs. The source is a man in his thirties or forties in good health and CMV-seronegative.

The table lists this clone with a count of one. V and J are TRBV2 and TRBJ1-4, with 7 bases that match TRBD1. Germline CDR1 SNHLY, CDR2 FYNNEI. CDR3 length: 14 residues. V dropped 5 bases and J dropped 4; count of bases not matched to a gene: 4. CDR3 coding DNA: TGTGCCAGCAGTCGGGGACAGTTTAATGAAAAACTGTTTTTT. Its protein product is CASSRGQFNEKLFF.

This clone was picked up a small number of times. The V and J genes are TRBV13 and TRBJ2-7; TRBD1 might be the D (5 bases). Germline values: CDR1 PRHDT, CDR2 FYEKMQ (reference sequence). V lost 3 bases and J 3 bases, leaving 9 bases between the germline ends. This CDR3 has 13 amino acids. The CDR3 sequence is CASSLGLNYEQYF. CDR3 DNA: TGTGCCAGCAGCTTGGGGCTGAACTACGAGCAGTACTTC.

The rearrangement links TRBV7-9 to TRBJ1-4; D is undetermined. Trimming took 4 bases from V and 4 from J, leaving 4 bases between them. The CDR3 is made up of 12 amino acids. Germline assignment: CDR1 SEHNR and CDR2 FQNEAQ (reference sequence). In DNA form, the CDR3 reads TGTGCCAGCAGCTCCTTTAATGAAAAACTGTTTTTT. Translated: CASSSFNEKLFF.

V is TRBV13 and J is TRBJ2-1; TRBD1 might be the D (6 bases). Trimming took 3 bases from V and 1 from J, leaving 10 bases between them. The germline CDR1 and CDR2 sequences are PRHDT and FYEKMQ (reference sequence). This CDR3 has 15 amino acids. The CDR3 bases are TGTGCCAGCAGCTTTGGACAGTCATCCTACAATGAGCAGTTCTTC. Translating it yields CASSFGQSSYNEQFF.

A few counts support this clone. The genes are TRBV9 and TRBJ1-1; 8 bases map to TRBD1. This CDR3 has 13 residues. The trim removed 4 bases at V and 7 bases at J, leaving 6 bases unmatched. Germline V lookup: CDR1 SGDLS, CDR2 YYNGEE. CDR3 coding DNA: TGTGCCAGCAGCAGCAGGGGGCGGGGTGAAGCTTTCTTT. It yields the protein CASSSRGRGEAFF.

V is TRBV5-8 and J is TRBJ1-2; no reliable D call. This CDR3 is 15 amino acids long. Germline V gene data show CDR1 as SGHTS and CDR2 as YDEGEE. The V gene lost 3 bases and the J gene lost 6 bases, with 18 bases spanning the gap. CDR3 in DNA: TGTGCCAGCAGCTCGGCGGAGCTACCTATTAATGGCTACACCTTC. Protein product: CASSSAELPINGYTF.

The chain recombines TRBV7-2 with TRBJ1-1; D perhaps matches TRBD1 (5 bases). This CDR3 is built from 14 residues. V lost 1 base to trimming and J lost 3 bases, with 9 bases between them. Germline V gene lookup returns CDR1 SGHTA and CDR2 FQGNSA. For the CDR3, the DNA is TGTGCCAGCAGCTTAGTGACAGTCGACACTGAAGCTTTCTTT. It encodes CASSLVTVDTEAFF.

This clone appeared a few times. The chain combines TRBV4-3 with TRBJ1-5, with a possible D match to TRBD1 (6 bases). The CDR3 is made up of 15 amino acids. CDR1 is LGHNA, CDR2 YSLEER, per germline. Trimming removed 0 bases at V and 5 bases at J, with 11 bases between. The CDR3 DNA sequence: TGCGCCAGCAGCCAAGAAGGTACAGGGCATCAGCCCCAGCATTTT. Its translation: CASSQEGTGHQPQHF.

J is TRBJ2-7 and V is TRBV5-1, with D possibly being TRBD2 (6 bases). The CDR3 runs to 15 residues. Germline values: CDR1 SGHRS, CDR2 YFSETQ. Trimming removed 4 bases from V and 4 bases from J, with 18 bases in between. CDR3 DNA: TGCGCCAGCAGCCCAGGTGGAGGGGCTCTTTACGAGCAGTACTTC. Its translation is CASSPGGGALYEQYF.

The chain combines TRBV27 with TRBJ1-2; 7 nucleotides agree with TRBD1. Unmatched junction bases numbered 10, after V lost 6 bases and J lost 3 bases. The germline V gene encodes CDR1 MNHEY and CDR2 SMNVEV (reference sequence). This CDR3 is 15 amino acids long. The CDR3 nucleotides read TGTGCCAGCAGCCCGGACAGGCCCGAATACTATGGCTACACCTTC. Its translation is CASSPDRPEYYGYTF.

CDR3 bases: TGTGCCAGCAGCGTTCTCGGGAGCAAGCCCTACAATGAGCAGTTCTTC. Translation: CASSVLGSKPYNEQFF. This rearrangement joins TRBV7-9 to TRBJ2-1; D is perhaps TRBD2 (6 bases). The CDR3 totals 16 residues. CDR1 is SEHNR, CDR2 FQNEAQ, per germline (reference sequence). The V end was cut by 5 bases, the J end by 2 bases, with 16 bases between.

The V gene is TRBV27, the J gene TRBJ2-2; D possibly corresponds to TRBD1 (6 bases). Germline CDR1 MNHEY, CDR2 SMNVEV (reference sequence). V shed 4 bases and J shed 5 bases, with 8 bases lying between them. CDR3 size: 13 residues. Here the CDR3 reads CASSYRETGELFF. The CDR3 nucleotides are TGTGCCAGCAGTTACAGGGAAACCGGGGAGCTGTTTTTT.

The V call is TRBV5-1, the J call TRBJ1-1; D unresolved. Germline CDR1 SGHRS, CDR2 YFSETQ. The CDR3 runs 14 residues. The V and J ends lost 0 bases and 3 bases respectively, with 9 bases between them. Here the CDR3 reads CASSLGIGYTEAFF. The CDR3 nucleotides read TGCGCCAGCAGCTTGGGGATCGGGTACACTGAAGCTTTCTTT.

The chain joins TRBV4-3 to TRBJ2-7, with a possible D match to TRBD1 (6 bases). The length of the CDR3 is 14 residues. CDR1 and CDR2 (germline): LGHNA, YSLEER. Trimming removed 0 bases from V and 6 bases from J, with 12 bases in between. CDR3 coding DNA: TGCGCCAGCAGCCAAGAGCCCAGGGGAATCGAGCAGTACTTC. Translation: CASSQEPRGIEQYF.

The table lists this clone with a few counts. This chain connects TRBV27 to TRBJ2-7; D is possibly TRBD2 (5 bases). The germline V gene has CDR1 MNHEY and CDR2 SMNVEV (reference sequence). The CDR3 spans 16 residues. V lost 10 bases and J 4 bases, leaving 26 bases between the germline ends. CDR3 amino acids: CATPPRGSGPRYEQYF. For the CDR3, the DNA is TGTGCCACGCCCCCACGAGGGTCCGGTCCCCGTTACGAGCAGTACTTC.

The gene calls are TRBV13 and TRBJ2-7; D gene ambiguous. Germline CDR1 and CDR2: PRHDT and FYEKMQ (reference sequence). This CDR3 has 13 amino acids. The germline V and J ends were trimmed by 0 bases and 2 bases, with 5 bases remaining between them. The CDR3 reads CASSLGAAYEQYF. CDR3 coding DNA: TGTGCCAGCAGCTTAGGGGCAGCCTACGAGCAGTACTTC.